These T cell receptor beta chains were read from a single sample in a study of cytomegalovirus exposure and HLA in healthy donors. Clones were read by immunoSEQ multiplex PCR, and TCRdb kept only the in-frame ones, dropping some. The data contain about 160,000 clones, 95% to 96% of them singletons. Sequencing was performed on PBMCs. These receptor sequences come from a woman aged 18-30 years in good health and CMV-seronegative. The CDR3 runs from the conserved cysteine through the conserved F or W.

V gene: TRBV5-8; CDR3 length: 16; CDR3 protein: CASSSWDRDGNQPQHF
V gene: TRBV7-7; CDR3 length: 19; CDR3 protein: CASSPHEFLLGGEKYEQYF
V gene: TRBV7-9; CDR3 length: 15; CDR3 protein: CASSLSNGPQETQYF
V gene: TRBV5-1; CDR3 length: 14; CDR3 protein: CASSLTLAGDEQFF
V gene: TRBV6-5; CDR3 length: 15; CDR3 protein: CASSYSGAYSTEAFF
V gene: TRBV2; CDR3 length: 16; CDR3 protein: CASQGQGVTGANVLTF
V gene: TRBV6-1; CDR3 length: 15; CDR3 protein: CASSLGGADTDTQYF
V gene: TRBV7-6; CDR3 length: 15; CDR3 protein: CASSYGQGGTYEQYF
V gene: TRBV7-3; CDR3 length: 16; CDR3 protein: CASSLQAGGPYNEQFF
V gene: TRBV7-2; CDR3 length: 13; CDR3 protein: CASSLNQGTEAFF
V gene: TRBV27; CDR3 length: 13; CDR3 protein: CATFSRRGPEAFF
V gene: TRBV4-3; CDR3 length: 13; CDR3 protein: CASSRDKNTEAFF